This T cell receptor (beta chain) was identified during a study of identical twins. This clonotype has just a few counts. TCRdb re-called the 5' RACE reads through MiXCR, storing one row per CDR3 protein. This repertoire shows more than 1.5 million distinct CDR3 sequences, under 35% found once; its top ten account for around 0.3%. CDR1 is LGHDT, CDR2 YNNKEL, per germline (reference sequence). The V end was cut by 4 bases, the J end by 8 bases, with 10 bases between. This CDR3 has 12 residues. Specimen: cord blood. The V gene is TRBV3-1, the J gene TRBJ2-3, with D unclear. The TCR comes from a newborn girl in good health. The CDR3 region has the DNA TGTGCCAGCAGCCCGTATAGAGGTACGCAGTATTTT. Protein: CASSPYRGTQYF.